The clone carrying this TCR beta chain was observed at least ten times. This entry is derived from a study of T cells in Graves' hyperthyroidism and ophthalmopathy. Amplification yielded TCR beta CDR3 regions, with RNA transcripts as the source. The TCR CDR3 was amplified in a first-round RT-PCR using the HTBI primer set. TCRdb processed the multiplex PCR reads anew with MiXCR; each CDR3 protein has one entry. In the table there are 600,000 to 650,000 distinct CDR3 sequences, 20% to 25% of which are singletons. CDR1 is SGHRS and CDR2 is YFSETQ in the germline V gene. The CDR3 length is 15 residues. Trimming left V 0 bases short and J 5 bases short, with 11 bases between.

This TCR derives from a man in his thirties or forties with Graves' ophthalmopathy. The genes are TRBV5-1 and TRBJ2-2; D is perhaps TRBD2 (6 bases). The source material was blood. CDR3 in amino acids: CASSLEVRGTGELFF. In DNA form, the CDR3 reads TGCGCCAGCAGCTTGGAGGTCCGGGGGACCGGGGAGCTGTTTTTT.